This T cell receptor (beta chain) derives from a study of T cells in Graves' hyperthyroidism and ophthalmopathy. The study's findings and limits: Most thyroid clonotypes expanded above 0.001 were also detected in blood.

Amplification targeted TCR beta CDR3 regions from RNA transcripts. The HTBI primer set was used in a first-round RT-PCR of the TCR CDR3. TCRdb recomputed calls from the multiplex PCR reads with MiXCR, one row per CDR3 protein. Altogether 450,000 to 700,000 distinct CDR3 sequences are present, around 42% being singletons, with the ten largest covering under 20%. As concerns this clonotype: Its target is not known.

The CDR3 is made up of 14 amino acids. Deletions cut 0 bases from V and 6 bases from J, with 9 bases between. Germline V gives CDR1 DFQATT, CDR2 SNEGSKA (reference sequence). The receptor comes from an adult woman with Graves' disease, either hyperthyroidism or ophthalmopathy (not recorded which). Sequenced: peripheral blood or thyroid tissue (not recorded which). V gene TRBV20-1 combines with J gene TRBJ1-6, with D unclear. CDR3 bases: TGCAGTGCTAGAGACCCTCAGAGTAATTCACCCCTCCACTTT. This translates into CSARDPQSNSPLHF.